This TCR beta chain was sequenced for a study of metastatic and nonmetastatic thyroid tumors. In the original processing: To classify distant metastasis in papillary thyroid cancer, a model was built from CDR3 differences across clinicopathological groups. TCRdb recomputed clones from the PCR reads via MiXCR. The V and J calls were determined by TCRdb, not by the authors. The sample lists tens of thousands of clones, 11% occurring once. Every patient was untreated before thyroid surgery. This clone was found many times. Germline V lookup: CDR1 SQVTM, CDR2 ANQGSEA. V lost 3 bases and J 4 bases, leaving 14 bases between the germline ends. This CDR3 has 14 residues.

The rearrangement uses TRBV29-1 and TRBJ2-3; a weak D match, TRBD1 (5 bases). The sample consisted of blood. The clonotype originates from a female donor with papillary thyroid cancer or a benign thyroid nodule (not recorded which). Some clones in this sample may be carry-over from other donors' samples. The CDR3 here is CSVEGQGSPDTQYF. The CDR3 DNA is TGCAGCGTTGAGGGCCAGGGCAGTCCAGATACGCAGTATTTT.